A single TCR beta chain is shown here with its context. Its antigen is unknown. This record belongs to a study of cytomegalovirus exposure and HLA in healthy donors. PCR used 60 Vbeta primers and 13 Jbeta primers. The assay was immunoSEQ multiplex PCR, and TCRdb's table has in-frame clones only and misses some. Among about 100,000 clones listed, about 75% were seen once. General study findings and limits: The study assumed roughly uniform donor sequencing depth for presence/absence analyses. In an earlier analysis, in 587 donors, most V segments appeared productive either ~87% or ~30% of the time. A later analysis appeared to link common viral pathogens to several of the most significant clusters.

Sample: PBMCs. This receptor was identified in a male donor in good health and CMV-seropositive.

CDR3 bases: TGTGCCAGCAGACCAGTCAGGGGGGTGGATCGCTACACCTTC. It yields the protein CASRPVRGVDRYTF. The chain is built from TRBV7-9 and TRBJ1-2, with 7 positions matching TRBD1. The germline CDR1 and CDR2 sequences are SEHNR and FQNEAQ (reference sequence). The J segment lost 9 bases and the V segment lost 6 bases, leaving 13 bases of the junction unmatched. This CDR3 contains 14 residues.